Presented here are 32 T cell receptor beta chains from one specimen sequenced in a study of identical twins. TCRdb re-called the 5' RACE reads through MiXCR, storing one row per CDR3 protein. In the table there are some 570,000 distinct CDR3 sequences, 20% to 25% of which are singletons. The data also belong to a second study, concerning yellow fever vaccine responses in identical twins.

Sequenced material: CD4+ T cells sorted from blood. These receptors were collected from a woman between 18 and 29 years old in good health.

The V gene is TRBV20-1, the J gene TRBJ2-4; 7 bases are a match to TRBD2. The V gene end was trimmed by 5 bases and the J gene end by 9 bases; junction bases not matched to a gene: 7. The CDR3 length is 12 residues. Germline loops: CDR1 DFQATT, CDR2 SNEGSKA (reference sequence). The CDR3 region has the DNA TGCAGTGCTTCAGGGTGGGAGGGCATTCAGTACTTC. Translating gives CSASGWEGIQYF.

This rearrangement joins TRBV7-2 to TRBJ2-1, with D unresolved. Germline V gene sequence: CDR1 SGHTA, CDR2 FQGNSA. Between the trimmed V and J ends, which lost 5 bases and 0 bases, there was a span of 11 bases. The CDR3 totals 15 residues. The CDR3 sequence: CASSPVTGSYNEQFF. The CDR3 coding sequence is TGTGCCAGCAGCCCGGTGACGGGCTCCTACAATGAGCAGTTCTTC. The full variable domain, rest sourced from reference TRBV7-2 and TRBJ2-1, is GAGVSQSPSNKVTEKGKDVELRCDPISGHTALYWYRQSLGQGLEFLIYFQGNSAPDKSGLPSDRFSAERTGGSVSTLTIQRTQQEDSAVYLCASSPVTGSYNEQFFGPGTRLTVL.

This chain joins TRBV7-2 and TRBJ2-2, with D unresolved. The CDR3 is 14 residues long. Trimming took 3 bases from V and 0 from J, leaving 5 bases between them. CDR1 is SGHTA, CDR2 FQGNSA, per germline. The CDR3 nucleotides read TGTGCCAGCAGCTTTCGACCGAACACCGGGGAGCTGTTTTTT. This encodes CASSFRPNTGELFF.

This clonotype was counted only a few times. V and J are TRBV12-3 or TRBV12-4 and TRBJ2-3; 11 bases agree with TRBD2. Trimming at V came to 5 bases and at J to 8 bases, leaving 6 bases not matched to a gene. The CDR3 has 14 amino acids. For the CDR3, the DNA is TGTGCCAGCAGTCCTCGGCTAGCGGGAGGTACGCAGTATTTT. Its protein is CASSPRLAGGTQYF.

The chain uses TRBV4-1 and TRBJ2-7; D gene ambiguous. This CDR3 contains 15 residues. Per germline, CDR1 MGHRA and CDR2 YSYEKL. V lost 0 bases to trimming and J lost 3 bases, with 12 bases between them. The CDR3 DNA sequence: TGCGCCAGCAGCCAAGATAGAACTACCGACTACGAGCAGTACTTC. It encodes CASSQDRTTDYEQYF.

The V gene is TRBV20-1, the J gene TRBJ1-2; 7 nucleotides match TRBD1. Germline V gene lookup returns CDR1 DFQATT and CDR2 SNEGSKA (reference sequence). The CDR3 has 12 amino acids. The V and J ends lost 5 bases and 4 bases, in that order; junction bases with no gene match: 4. Here the CDR3 DNA reads TGCAGTGCTTGGACAGGAAGCTATGGCTACACCTTC. Translation: CSAWTGSYGYTF.

This clonotype was seen more than once but under ten times. The rearrangement links TRBV6-1 to TRBJ1-1; D ambiguous. Germline values: CDR1 MNHNS, CDR2 SASEGT. Trimming removed 6 bases at V and 4 bases at J, with 15 bases between. The CDR3 loop spans 14 amino acids. CDR3 nucleotide sequence: TGTGCCAGCAGCCGGGCCTCGGAGGTCACTGAAGCTTTCTTT. Protein sequence: CASSRASEVTEAFF.

This clonotype was observed a handful of times. This sequence joins TRBV3-1 and TRBJ2-1; 11 nucleotides agree with TRBD2. The J segment lost 2 bases and the V segment lost 2 bases, leaving 2 bases of the junction unmatched. The CDR3 extends over 16 amino acids. Germline CDR1 is LGHDT and CDR2 is YNNKEL (reference sequence). The CDR3, as DNA: TGTGCCAGCAGCCAACAGGGACTAGCGGCCTACAATGAGCAGTTCTTC. This sequence encodes CASSQQGLAAYNEQFF.

J is TRBJ2-5 and V is TRBV6-5; possibly TRBD1 or TRBD2 for D (6 bases each). The CDR3 is 13 residues long. CDR1 is MNHEY and CDR2 is SVGAGI in the germline V gene. V lost 6 bases to trimming and J lost 7 bases, with 15 bases between them. The CDR3 DNA is TGTGCCAGCAGGCCTGGGGGGCGGGGGACCCAGTACTTC. Amino acid sequence: CASRPGGRGTQYF.

This clonotype appeared a few times. The CDR3 here is CASSLAFADRLNTEAFF. The CDR3 DNA reads as TGTGCCAGCAGCTTAGCCTTCGCCGACAGGTTGAACACTGAAGCTTTCTTT. This chain links TRBV7-9 with TRBJ1-1, with D tentatively TRBD1 (6 bases). The CDR3 has 17 amino acids. Germline CDR1 SEHNR, CDR2 FQNEAQ (reference sequence). V lost 0 bases and J lost 0, with 14 bases in between.

This clonotype was seen a handful of times. The genes are TRBV7-2 and TRBJ2-7; 13 bases match TRBD2. V was clipped by 4 bases and J by 2 bases; unmatched bases: 5. This CDR3 region has 16 residues. Germline CDR1 and CDR2: SGHTA and FQGNSA. Written as DNA, the CDR3 is TGTGCCAGCAGCTGGGCCGGGACTAGCGGGGCCTACGAGCAGTACTTC. Protein sequence: CASSWAGTSGAYEQYF.

In this sample, this clonotype turned up a few times. The V and J genes are TRBV12-3 or TRBV12-4 and TRBJ1-2, with 7 bases aligning to TRBD1. V was clipped by 3 bases and J by 2 bases; unmatched bases: 6. The CDR3 runs 15 residues. In nucleotides, the CDR3 is TGTGCCAGCAGTTTGGGGGGGACAGTCAACTATGGCTACACCTTC. Protein sequence: CASSLGGTVNYGYTF.

J is TRBJ2-1 and V is TRBV7-9; D is unclear. The CDR3 has 14 amino acids. Germline loops: CDR1 SEHNR, CDR2 FQNEAQ (reference sequence). Trimming removed 5 bases at V and 6 bases at J, with 14 bases between. The DNA for the CDR3 is TGTGCCAGCAGCCGAACTCCCGTCTTCAATGAGCAGTTCTTC. Translating it yields CASSRTPVFNEQFF.

In nucleotides, the CDR3 is TGCGCCAGCAGCTTTAGGCCTCGGGATGAGCAGTTCTTC. This codes for CASSFRPRDEQFF. The rearrangement links TRBV5-1 to TRBJ2-1; D is ambiguous. Germline lookup yields CDR1 SGHRS and CDR2 YFSETQ. V lost 2 bases, J lost 8 bases, and 11 bases lay in between. The CDR3 is 13 amino acids. Together with reference TRBV5-1 and TRBJ2-1, the CDR3 gives the full variable domain: KAGVTQTPRYLIKTRGQQVTLSCSPISGHRSVSWYQQTPGQGLQFLFEYFSETQRNKGNFPGRFSGRQFSNSRSEMNVSTLELGDSALYLCASSFRPRDEQFFGPGTRLTVL.

This clonotype was recorded once. The chain recombines TRBV19 with TRBJ2-7, with TRBD1 matching 11 bases. Germline V CDR1 and CDR2: LNHDA, SQIVND (reference sequence). V shed 11 bases, J shed 3 bases, and the junction held 3 bases outside the gene matches. This CDR3 contains 12 residues. Written as DNA, the CDR3 is TGTGCCTGCGGGACAGGGGGCTACGAGCAGTACTTC. As protein: CACGTGGYEQYF.

This clonotype was seen a handful of times. The J gene is TRBJ2-2, the V gene TRBV5-1; no reliable D call. From germline, CDR1 is SGHRS and CDR2 YFSETQ. V was clipped by 1 base and J by 7 bases, with 14 bases between them. The CDR3 is 15 residues long. The CDR3 here is CASSLSELGFGELFF. The DNA for the CDR3 is TGCGCCAGCAGCTTGTCGGAATTGGGTTTCGGGGAGCTGTTTTTT.

The chain couples TRBV12-3 or TRBV12-4 to TRBJ2-2; 7 nucleotides align to TRBD2. The trim removed 2 bases at V and 0 bases at J, leaving 3 bases unmatched. The CDR3 contains 16 residues. CDR3 coding DNA: TGTGCCAGCAGTTTAAGCAGCGGGGCGAACACCGGGGAGCTGTTTTTT. Its translation is CASSLSSGANTGELFF.

The rearrangement joins TRBV5-6 to TRBJ2-1; 10 nucleotides agree with TRBD1. Germline CDR1 and CDR2: SGHDT and YYEEEE. The V and J ends lost 4 bases and 4 bases, in that order; junction bases with no gene match: 5. CDR3 length equals 15 residues. The CDR3: CASSDGTGDYNEQFF. CDR3 DNA: TGTGCCAGCAGCGACGGGACAGGGGATTACAATGAGCAGTTCTTC.

The sample holds a few counts of this clonotype. The chain uses TRBV5-5 and TRBJ1-2; D perhaps matches TRBD1 (6 bases). Germline loops: CDR1 SGHKS, CDR2 YYEKEE (reference sequence). This CDR3 has 16 amino acids. V was pared by 1 base and J by 4 bases, with 17 bases between. The CDR3 DNA sequence: TGTGCCAGCAGCTTGATTCGGGGGCAGGGGAGCTATGGCTACACCTTC. Translating it yields CASSLIRGQGSYGYTF.

This chain links TRBV20-1 with TRBJ1-6; TRBD1 matches 7 bases. J lost 7 bases, V lost 2 bases, and 11 bases had no gene match. CDR3 length equals 16 residues. Looked up from germline, CDR1 is DFQATT and CDR2 is SNEGSKA (reference sequence). The CDR3: CSARTQTGFENSPLHF. CDR3 bases: TGCAGTGCTAGAACCCAGACAGGGTTTGAGAATTCACCCCTCCACTTT.

The chain couples TRBV10-1 to TRBJ1-4, with 7 positions matching TRBD1. Germline CDR1 WNHNN, CDR2 SYGVQD (reference sequence). The CDR3 loop spans 13 amino acids. V shed 10 bases and J 3 bases; nucleotides not matched to a gene: 5. DNA for the CDR3: TGCGCCACCAAGGGACAGTCTAATGAAAAACTGTTTTTT. Residues: CATKGQSNEKLFF.

This clonotype has a handful of counts. The rearrangement uses TRBV3-1 and TRBJ2-3; TRBD2 agrees at 8 bases. V lost 6 bases and J lost 6; bases outside the gene matches: 8. The CDR3 runs to 14 residues. From germline, CDR1 is LGHDT and CDR2 YNNKEL (reference sequence). CDR3 coding DNA: TGTGCCAGCAGATCAGCGGGGGAGTCCGATACGCAGTATTTT. Protein: CASRSAGESDTQYF.

The table lists this clonotype with a few counts. CDR3 in amino acids: CASSSGPRELFF. CDR3 bases: TGTGCCAGCAGTTCGGGCCCTAGGGAGCTGTTTTTT. The chain combines TRBV28 with TRBJ2-2; D call uncertain. From germline, CDR1 is MDHEN and CDR2 SYDVKM. Trimming stripped 4 bases from V and 9 bases from J, with 9 bases between. The CDR3 is 12 amino acids.

This chain uses TRBV5-1 with TRBJ1-1; TRBD1 is a possible D gene (5 bases). Germline V gene lookup returns CDR1 SGHRS and CDR2 YFSETQ. CDR3 length equals 15 residues. V was cut by 4 bases and J by 5 bases, with 18 bases left in between. CDR3 amino acids: CASSVTDTTGTEAFF. CDR3 coding DNA: TGCGCCAGCAGCGTGACGGACACCACGGGGACTGAAGCTTTCTTT.

This clonotype showed up just a few times. CDR3 sequence reads: CSVRAGGWNTEAFF. In DNA form, the CDR3 reads TGCAGCGTTAGGGCAGGGGGCTGGAACACTGAAGCTTTCTTT. The chain joins TRBV29-1 to TRBJ1-1; TRBD1 aligns across 8 bases. The CDR3 is made up of 14 amino acids. Germline loops: CDR1 SQVTM, CDR2 ANQGSEA. The V segment lost 5 bases and the J segment 1 base; nucleotides outside the gene matches: 6.

The gene calls are TRBV12-3 or TRBV12-4 and TRBJ1-2; D possibly corresponds to TRBD1 (5 bases). The length of the CDR3 is 13 residues. Trimming stripped 5 bases from V and 4 bases from J, with 11 bases between. In nucleotides, the CDR3 is TGTGCCAGCAGTGGGGGTGGATCCTATGGCTACACCTTC. Protein sequence: CASSGGGSYGYTF.

The gene calls are TRBV12-3 or TRBV12-4 and TRBJ2-5; no clear D gene. V lost 5 bases to trimming and J lost 2 bases, with 15 bases between them. CDR3 length: 15 amino acids. The CDR3 is CASSLQSTLQETQYF. The DNA for the CDR3 is TGTGCCAGCAGTCTTCAATCGACACTACAAGAGACCCAGTACTTC.

The chain employs TRBV3-1 and TRBJ1-1; D is perhaps TRBD1 (5 bases). This CDR3 has 13 residues. V lost 5 bases, J lost 0 bases, and 7 bases lay in between. Germline V gives CDR1 LGHDT, CDR2 YNNKEL (reference sequence). Written as DNA, the CDR3 is TGTGCCAGCAGCAGAGGGGTGAACACTGAAGCTTTCTTT. It translates to CASSRGVNTEAFF.

This clonotype has a handful of counts. CDR3 DNA: TGTGCCAGCAGTTTTAAGGGAGCAGAGACCCAGTACTTC. The encoded protein is CASSFKGAETQYF. The chain links TRBV12-3 or TRBV12-4 to TRBJ2-5; a possible D gene is TRBD2 (5 bases). Deletions cut 3 bases from V and 4 bases from J, with 9 bases between. This CDR3 has 13 residues.

This clonotype was counted between two and nine times. The chain recombines TRBV15 with TRBJ2-7, with 8 bases matching TRBD2. This CDR3 has 14 residues. V was pared by 5 bases and J by 1 base, with 4 bases of the junction left unmatched. Germline V gene lookup returns CDR1 LNHNV and CDR2 YYDKDF (reference sequence). Written as DNA, the CDR3 is TGTGCCACCAGCCCTGGACTAGCTTCCTACGAGCAGTACTTC. Encoded protein: CATSPGLASYEQYF.

The table lists this clonotype with a few counts. The J gene is TRBJ2-1, the V gene TRBV7-9, with TRBD2 as a possible D gene (6 bases). The CDR3 length is 14 residues. Trimming left V 6 bases short and J 2 bases short, with 11 bases between. From germline, CDR1 is SEHNR and CDR2 FQNEAQ (reference sequence). CDR3 sequence: CASRDYPTYNEQFF. The CDR3 bases are TGTGCCAGCAGGGACTATCCGACCTACAATGAGCAGTTCTTC.

This clonotype was recorded many times. The chain recombines TRBV2 with TRBJ2-3; 7 bases align to TRBD2. The V and J ends lost 7 bases and 7 bases, in that order; junction bases with no gene match: 11. The length of the CDR3 is 14 residues. Germline-derived CDR1 and CDR2 are SNHLY and FYNNEI. The CDR3 reads CASTVASGSYTQYF. DNA of the CDR3: TGTGCCAGCACAGTAGCTAGCGGTTCGTATACGCAGTATTTT.